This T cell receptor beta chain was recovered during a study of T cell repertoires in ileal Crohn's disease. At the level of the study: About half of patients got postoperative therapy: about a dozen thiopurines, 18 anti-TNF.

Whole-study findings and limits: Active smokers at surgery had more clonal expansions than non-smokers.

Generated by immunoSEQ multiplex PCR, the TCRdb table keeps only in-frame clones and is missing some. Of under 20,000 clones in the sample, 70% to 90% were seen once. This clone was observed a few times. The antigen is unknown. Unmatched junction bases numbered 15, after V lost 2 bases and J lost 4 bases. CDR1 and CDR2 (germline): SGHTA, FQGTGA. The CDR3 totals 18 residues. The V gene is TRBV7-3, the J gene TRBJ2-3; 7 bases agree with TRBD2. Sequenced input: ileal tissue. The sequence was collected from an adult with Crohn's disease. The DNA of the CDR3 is TGTGCCAGCAGCTTATCCCCCCCGGGCGGCGGGGGTGCAGATACGCAGTATTTT. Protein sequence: CASSLSPPGGGGADTQYF.